This is a list of T cell receptor beta chains from one sample in a study of T cells in Graves' hyperthyroidism and ophthalmopathy. A single record per CDR3 protein comes from TCRdb applying MiXCR to the multiplex PCR reads. Among roughly 500,000 distinct CDR3 sequences listed, roughly 46% were seen once. Sequencing input: peripheral blood or thyroid tissue (not recorded which). The receptor source for this set is an adult woman with Graves' disease, either hyperthyroidism or ophthalmopathy (not recorded which). Both conserved end residues are part of each CDR3. D genes are given only for firm matches. The size entry is marked missing in some rows and otherwise reads once, few, many or a size class.

V gene: TRBV14
clone size: many
J gene: TRBJ1-6
D gene: TRBD1
CDR3 DNA: TGTGCCAGCAGCCAGTTCTCAGGGGGCGGATCACCCCTCCACTTT
CDR3 protein: CASSQFSGGGSPLHF

V gene: TRBV20-1
clone size: many
J gene: TRBJ2-2
D gene: TRBD1
CDR3 DNA: TGCAGTGCCTTTACCGCGGGGACAGGGACCGGGGAGCTGTTTTTT
CDR3 protein: CSAFTAGTGTGELFF

V gene: TRBV7-2
clone size: many
J gene: TRBJ2-7
D gene: .
CDR3 DNA: TGTGCCAGCAGCTTAGGAGGTGCAAGCTACGAGCAGTACTTC
CDR3 protein: CASSLGGASYEQYF

V gene: TRBV7-9
clone size: .
J gene: TRBJ2-1
D gene: .
CDR3 DNA: TGTGCCAGCAGCCCCGTGGACTCCCTAGGGGATGAGCAGTTCTTC
CDR3 protein: CASSPVDSLGDEQFF

V gene: TRBV11-2
clone size: many
J gene: TRBJ2-2
D gene: .
CDR3 DNA: TGTGCCAGCGGTCGACAGGCGGGAACCGGGGAGCTGTTTTTT
CDR3 protein: CASGRQAGTGELFF

V gene: TRBV10-2
clone size: many
J gene: TRBJ2-7
D gene: TRBD2
CDR3 DNA: TGCGCCAGCAGTGACCCCTCGTTCGTAAGACTAGCGGGAGTCCCTTACGAGCAGTACTTC
CDR3 protein: CASSDPSFVRLAGVPYEQYF

V gene: TRBV2
clone size: .
J gene: TRBJ1-2
D gene: .
CDR3 DNA: TGTGCCAGCAGTCGAACAGGGAGCGGCACTGGCTACACCTTC
CDR3 protein: CASSRTGSGTGYTF

V gene: TRBV28
clone size: .
J gene: TRBJ2-3
D gene: .
CDR3 DNA: TGTGCCAGCAGCCCAACTAGCACTTCCACAGATACGCAGTATTTT
CDR3 protein: CASSPTSTSTDTQYF

V gene: TRBV7-3
clone size: .
J gene: TRBJ1-3
D gene: .
CDR3 DNA: TGTGCCAGCAGCTTAATGACTTCCAGGATCTCTGGAAACACCATATATTTT
CDR3 protein: CASSLMTSRISGNTIYF

V gene: TRBV7-9
clone size: .
J gene: TRBJ1-2
D gene: .
CDR3 DNA: TGTGCCAGCAGCTTAGGAGACGTAGCTAACTATGGCTACACCTTC
CDR3 protein: CASSLGDVANYGYTF